This record covers a single T cell receptor beta chain. PCR used 60 Vbeta primers and 13 Jbeta primers. Some clones are missing from TCRdb's copy, which holds only in-frame ones; the method was immunoSEQ multiplex PCR. Of fewer than 150,000 clones listed, around 81% are singletons. These data originate in a study of cytomegalovirus exposure and HLA in healthy donors. This CDR3 comprises 12 residues. The germline gives CDR1 SQVTM, CDR2 ANQGSEA. The germline V and J ends were trimmed by 3 bases and 15 bases, with 18 bases remaining between them. Sequenced sample: PBMCs. This rearrangement joins TRBV29-1 to TRBJ2-1, with D perhaps matching TRBD2 (6 bases). This sequence was found in a man in his forties or fifties in good health and CMV-seropositive. The CDR3 DNA reads TGCAGCGTTGACACCGGGACTCCAAAGCTGTTCTTC. As protein: CSVDTGTPKLFF.